This T cell receptor (beta chain) derives from a study of tumor-infiltrating lymphocytes in primary liver carcinoma. In addition to blood RNA drawn from unsorted whole blood, germline DNA was extracted. Approximately 4.1 milliliters of peripheral blood were drawn presurgically. This CDR3 comprises 13 residues. V was shortened by 5 bases and J by 4 bases, with 11 bases between the two germline ends. Germline assignment: CDR1 SGHTA and CDR2 FQGTGA. A constant-region primer served to make TCR beta cDNA from roughly 540 ng total RNA. Amplification in three nested multiplex PCR rounds with slightly modified ARM-PCR gave rise to TCR beta libraries. Running roughly 10 cycles apiece, the first two PCR rounds relied on TRBV1-TRBV30 forward primers together with a C-beta reverse primer. TCRdb passed the multiplex PCR reads through MiXCR, listing each CDR3 protein once. The profile shows 320,000 or so distinct CDR3 sequences, about 62% of them singletons.

A few counts support this clonotype. Its antigen is unidentified. Study observations and caveats: Tumor specimens were characterized by a significantly higher top-250-clone fraction than blood (p = 0.039).

The sample was peripheral blood. V usage is TRBV7-3 and J usage is TRBJ2-5; perhaps TRBD2 as D (6 bases). The receptor's source is a man aged 40-55 years with primary liver carcinoma and hepatitis B virus infection. CDR3 sequence (DNA): TGTGCCAGCAGCGGTAGGAGGGGAGAGACCCAGTACTTC. Its translation is CASSGRRGETQYF.